Presented here are 21 T cell receptor beta chains from one specimen sequenced in a study of blood T cell repertoires in COVID-19. Sequencing was performed with immunoSEQ multiplex PCR; in TCRdb, only in-frame clones are kept and a portion is missing. The table records 250,000 or so clones, over 80% of them present only once. Sequencing was carried out using PBMCs or T cells enriched from blood (not recorded which). These receptors were obtained from a woman aged 25-40 years with acute COVID-19.

V and J are TRBV5-4 and TRBJ2-3; 10 nucleotides agree with TRBD2. The CDR3 sequence is 15 residues long. Trimming at V came to 0 bases and at J to 4 bases, leaving 2 bases not matched to a gene. CDR1 and CDR2 from the germline V gene are SGHNT and YYREEE (reference sequence). CDR3 nucleotides: TGTGCCAGCAGCTTGGGGCTAGCGGGAGCAGATACGCAGTATTTT. Translated: CASSLGLAGADTQYF.

This chain connects TRBV27 to TRBJ2-7; 10 bases are shared with TRBD1. Trimming removed 4 bases from V and 2 bases from J; junction bases left unmatched: 8. Looked up from germline, CDR1 is MNHEY and CDR2 is SMNVEV (reference sequence). This CDR3 has 16 amino acids. In DNA, the CDR3 is TGTGCCAGCAGTTCCCCCCGGGGGACAGGGGCCTACGAGCAGTACTTC. Translation: CASSSPRGTGAYEQYF.

J is TRBJ2-1 and V is TRBV24-1, with TRBD2 matching over 11 bases. Germline V CDR1 and CDR2: KGHDR, SFDVKD. The CDR3 contains 15 residues. V dropped 7 bases and J dropped 7; count of bases not matched to a gene: 8. The CDR3 DNA reads as TGTGCCACCAGCGAACTAGCGGGAGCTCCAAATGAGCAGTTCTTC. The encoded protein is CATSELAGAPNEQFF.

The table lists this clone with a few counts. The CDR3 DNA sequence: TGTGCCAGCAGTTTCCAGACAGGGGTTTTTTCCGAGCAGTACTTC. The encoded protein is CASSFQTGVFSEQYF. The rearrangement joins TRBV6-5 to TRBJ2-7; 8 bases fit TRBD1. The length of the CDR3 is 15 residues. V dropped 4 bases and J dropped 6; count of bases not matched to a gene: 11. The germline V gene has CDR1 MNHEY and CDR2 SVGAGI.

The genes are TRBV28 and TRBJ2-7, with 7 bases lining up with TRBD2. Losses at the gene ends were 2 bases for V and 7 bases for J; bases not matched to a gene: 8. In germline, CDR1 is MDHEN, CDR2 SYDVKM. The CDR3 has 14 residues. The chain's CDR3 is CASSLSLPAGEQYF. The CDR3 DNA sequence: TGTGCCAGCAGTTTAAGTCTTCCAGCGGGGGAGCAGTACTTC.

The chain couples TRBV9 to TRBJ2-2; weak D call: TRBD2 (6 bases). This CDR3 region has 14 residues. Per germline, CDR1 SGDLS and CDR2 YYNGEE. Trimming stripped 4 bases from V and 7 bases from J, with 14 bases between. Here the CDR3 reads CASSKWGESGELFF. CDR3 bases: TGTGCCAGCAGCAAATGGGGGGAGAGCGGGGAGCTGTTTTTT.

The V call is TRBV27, the J call TRBJ2-3; 13 nucleotides align to TRBD2. The CDR3 is made up of 16 amino acids. The V segment lost 3 bases and the J segment 6 bases; nucleotides outside the gene matches: 6. From germline, CDR1 is MNHEY and CDR2 SMNVEV (reference sequence). CDR3 DNA sequence: TGTGCCAGCAGTTTGCAACTAGCGGGAGGGATGGATACGCAGTATTTT. Residues: CASSLQLAGGMDTQYF.

V is TRBV14 and J is TRBJ1-1, with no clear D. Trimming stripped 0 bases from V and 3 bases from J, with 14 bases between. The CDR3 spans 16 residues. The germline V gene has CDR1 SGHDN and CDR2 FVKESK. The CDR3 spells CASSQDHSNFDTEAFF. The CDR3 DNA reads TGTGCCAGCAGCCAAGATCATAGTAACTTCGACACTGAAGCTTTCTTT.

This clone was picked up one time. The rearrangement uses TRBV13 and TRBJ2-7, with no clear D. Germline V lookup: CDR1 PRHDT, CDR2 FYEKMQ (reference sequence). The CDR3 consists of 17 residues. Trimming removed 0 bases from V and 4 bases from J, with 19 bases in between. The CDR3 nucleotides are TGTGCCAGCAGCTTAGGCCTGGGCAGTATCTCTTTTTACGAGCAGTACTTC. Translation: CASSLGLGSISFYEQYF.

V and J are TRBV5-5 and TRBJ2-5; 11 nucleotides match TRBD1. V shed 5 bases and J 5 bases; nucleotides not matched to a gene: 8. Germline loops: CDR1 SGHKS, CDR2 YYEKEE (reference sequence). CDR3 length: 15 residues. The CDR3 bases are TGTGCCAGCAGAACCGGGACAGGGGGACTTGAGACCCAGTACTTC. It translates to CASRTGTGGLETQYF.

This clone has a handful of counts. The rearrangement uses TRBV6-5 and TRBJ2-7; 9 bases align to TRBD1. Looked up from germline, CDR1 is MNHEY and CDR2 is SVGAGI. The ends lost 6 bases at V and 2 bases at J; junction bases unmatched: 8. The length of the CDR3 is 15 residues. CDR3 in DNA: TGTGCCAGCAGACCTCCCGGGACAGGGACCTACGAGCAGTACTTC. It encodes CASRPPGTGTYEQYF.

The J gene is TRBJ2-1, the V gene TRBV6-5; 11 bases fit TRBD2. V gave up 6 bases and J gave up 9 bases; unmatched junction bases: 10. CDR1 is MNHEY and CDR2 is SVGAGI in the germline V gene. The CDR3 covers 15 residues. CDR3 nucleotide sequence: TGTGCCAGCAGCCAAGAAACTAGCGGGAGAAGTGAGCAGTTCTTC. This sequence encodes CASSQETSGRSEQFF.

The rearrangement joins TRBV6-1 to TRBJ1-2, with 9 bases lining up with TRBD1. Germline trimming cut 2 bases from V and 7 bases from J; bases unmatched to any gene: 8. Germline CDR1 reads MNHNS; CDR2 reads SASEGT. This CDR3 region has 15 residues. The CDR3 region is CASSERGQGMAGYTF. The CDR3 coding sequence is TGTGCCAGCAGTGAAAGGGGACAGGGAATGGCTGGCTACACCTTC.

This clone has a single count. CDR3 region: CASSLTGDNEQFF. The CDR3 region has the DNA TGTGCCAGCAGCCTGACAGGGGACAATGAGCAGTTCTTC. The gene calls are TRBV14 and TRBJ2-1, with TRBD1 matching 8 bases. The length of the CDR3 is 13 residues. CDR1 SGHDN and CDR2 FVKESK come from the germline V gene. V lost 4 bases and J lost 5; bases outside the gene matches: 1. Variable domain in full (rest from reference TRBV14 and TRBJ2-1): EAGVTQFPSHSVIEKGQTVTLRCDPISGHDNLYWYRRVMGKEIKFLLHFVKESKQDESGMPNNRFLAERTGGTYSTLKVQPAELEDSGVYFCASSLTGDNEQFFGPGTRLTVL.

The chain has TRBV7-8 and TRBJ1-1; 8 bases match TRBD1. The germline CDR1 and CDR2 sequences are SGHVS and FQNEAQ. This CDR3 spans 14 amino acids. V lost 5 bases, J lost 5 bases, and 7 bases stayed unmatched. The CDR3, as DNA: TGTGCCAGCAGCCCAGGCAGGGGGCGGACTGAAGCTTTCTTT. Translating it yields CASSPGRGRTEAFF.

The chain has TRBV2 and TRBJ1-1, with D possibly TRBD1 on 5 matching bases. This CDR3 has 14 residues. V was cut by 2 bases and J by 4 bases, with 11 bases left in between. Per germline, CDR1 SNHLY and CDR2 FYNNEI. Written as DNA, the CDR3 is TGTGCCAGCAGTGAAAAGCCAGGGCCCACTGAAGCTTTCTTT. This encodes CASSEKPGPTEAFF.

The V gene is TRBV15, the J gene TRBJ1-2; 11 nucleotides agree with TRBD1. Germline CDR1 and CDR2: LNHNV and YYDKDF (reference sequence). The V and J ends lost 1 base and 4 bases, in that order; junction bases with no gene match: 5. The CDR3 loop spans 16 amino acids. CDR3 residues: CATSRGGQGASYGYTF. The DNA for the CDR3 is TGTGCCACCAGCAGAGGAGGACAGGGGGCTAGCTATGGCTACACCTTC.

J is TRBJ2-2 and V is TRBV4-3; D not certain. V gave up 0 bases and J gave up 0 bases, with 8 bases separating them. The CDR3 has 16 amino acids. CDR1 and CDR2 from the germline V gene are LGHNA and YSLEER. The CDR3 region is CASSQDSGTNTGELFF. In DNA, the CDR3 is TGCGCCAGCAGCCAAGATTCGGGTACGAACACCGGGGAGCTGTTTTTT.

The chain links TRBV28 to TRBJ1-3; D is uncertain. V was pared by 4 bases and J by 2 bases, with 12 bases between. The germline CDR1 and CDR2 sequences are MDHEN and SYDVKM. The CDR3 totals 15 residues. The CDR3 here is CASSSLSLAGNTIYF. In DNA, the CDR3 is TGTGCCAGCAGTTCACTGTCCCTCGCTGGAAACACCATATATTTT.

The chain carries TRBV7-9 and TRBJ2-3, with D possibly TRBD1 on 5 matching bases. The CDR3 runs 14 residues. V lost 5 bases to trimming and J lost 0 bases, with 9 bases between them. CDR1 is SEHNR, CDR2 FQNEAQ, per germline (reference sequence). CDR3: CASSPGISTDTQYF. The CDR3 bases are TGTGCCAGCAGCCCAGGGATTAGCACAGATACGCAGTATTTT.

The chain couples TRBV27 to TRBJ2-1, with 9 bases matching TRBD2. CDR3 length: 13 amino acids. Germline assignment: CDR1 MNHEY and CDR2 SMNVEV (reference sequence). V gave up 7 bases and J gave up 6 bases; unmatched junction bases: 4. This CDR3 reads CASIGGRGNEQFF. CDR3 bases: TGTGCCAGCATTGGCGGGAGGGGCAATGAGCAGTTCTTC.